This TCR beta chain was obtained from a study of shared clonotypes between healthy human individuals (dated by TCRdb to the early 2020s). For context, the study as a whole: A couple of women and a few men aged 18 to 49 years were included in the cohort. For each donor, CD4 naive and CD4 memory were each run on three plates, CD8 naive on two plates, and CD8 memory on one plate. Blood TCR repertoires of a handful of healthy adults were deeply sequenced to estimate repertoire size and the extent of clonotype sharing between individuals. Different laboratories and diverse techniques were used to prepare libraries and sequence TCR repertoires, to increase sequencing depth and limit assay-specific biases. Leukapheresis yielded between about 0.9 and 9.5 billion PBMCs per donor.

CD8 naive samples were obtained by positive selection for CCR7 among CD45RO-negative cells, yielding a CD45RA+CCR7+ population from which TemRA cells were excluded. The donors were healthy, HIV-negative adults with no recently reported acute infections or vaccinations. All donors were Caucasian adults living in Nashville, Tennessee, USA. After blood collection by leukapheresis, PBMCs were isolated using Ficoll-Histopaque density gradient centrifugation and then cryopreserved in the vapor phase of liquid nitrogen. Analytical flow cytometry was used to check the purity and quantity of each magnetically sorted T cell population. Genomic DNA was isolated from each sorted fraction and quantified by UV absorbance on a Nanodrop 2000c. A note on this clone: Its binding antigen is unknown. Per-base quality was not reported, and no clone a single base away is much larger than it.

The research as a whole found: Pairwise subsampling indicated that sequencing depth was expected to affect the degree of clonotype sharing among donors. Compared with non-shared clonotypes, the clonotypes found in all four sorted-subset donors had higher generation probabilities. Sampling was restricted to blood, and TCR repertoires in tissue are likely to differ from TCR repertoires in blood. Sharing across several donors was observed for about 4.8% of naive CD4, 3% to 3.5% of naive CD8, over 2% of memory CD4, and roughly 0.4% of memory CD8 clonotypes. Naive subsets generally had larger estimated clonotype richness than memory subsets. Incomplete sequencing was indicated by rarefaction of sorted-subset datasets, despite the large sequencing depth. Because the study included only a small number of donors, the genetic and exposure-history diversity represented was limited.

Using the deep immunoSEQ assay, TCR CDR3 regions were amplified from genomic DNA by multiplex PCR. Extracted genomic DNA from each cell subset was spread evenly across all wells of several immunoSEQ 96-well plates, with each plate serving as a replicate. Each replicate PCR for sorted subsets received around 200 ng genomic DNA, equal to about 29,000 T cell genomes. Purified libraries were measured with a Qubit 3.0 fluorometer, size-checked on a Bioanalyzer 2100, and measured again with the KAPA Library Quantification kit. Every immunoSEQ 96-well plate was sequenced on a separate single-read 150-cycle Illumina NextSeq 550 flow cell. From the authors' description of their analysis: The immunoSEQ output contained only junctional sequences without quality scores, so filtering could not match that applied to full-length reads. Sequences were annotated with PyIR, a Python wrapper for IgBLAST v1.9, using IMGT germline references to assign V/J genes and CDR3. Reads with weak V/J assignments (E-value above 1e-6), missing CDR3, stop codons, out-of-frame junctions, or ambiguous translated residues were removed. V3J clonotypes were defined by identical inferred V gene, J gene, and CDR3 amino acid sequence. The percentage overlap between two repertoires was calculated by dividing the number of shared unique clonotypes by the size of the smaller repertoire. Three approaches were used to assess repertoire richness: RTK rarefaction, the Chao1 estimator, and Recon v2.1 estimates of unobserved clonotypes. OLGA was used to compute generation probabilities for all TCRbeta clonotypes that the gDNA method yielded from a few donors. TCRdb provides this immuneACCESS table in a form limited to in-frame rearrangements. Some clones are lacking; in checked studies, under half of them reflect an unresolved V gene, and why the rest are absent is not known. V and J calls and clone size are given by that table; D and trimming were obtained from the DNA. The sample table holds 750,000 to 1,000,000 clones, of which approximately 92% were seen once. The ten top clones hold nearly 25% of the sample.

The germline V end is reduced by 5 bases and the J end by 5 bases; junction bases left unmatched: 4. The CDR3 covers 15 residues, taking in both the cysteine and the phenylalanine. Only the CDR3 portion is preserved as DNA: 45 bases, with reading frame beginning at the first base. CDR1 and CDR2 were assigned from the germline V gene (reference sequence) as SEHNR and FQNEAQ. The specimen was naive CD8+ T cells sorted from blood. The cell subset or site label, read with the paper, signifies: CD45RA+CCR7+. Recombination linked TRBV7-9 to TRBJ2-1; 12 nucleotides in the junction match TRBD2. This TCR derives from a man aged 25-40 years in good health. The CDR3 has the sequence CASSELAGGHNEQFF. Read as DNA, the sequence is TGTGCCAGCAGCGAACTAGCGGGAGGTCACAATGAGCAGTTCTTC. The reference TRBV7-9 and TRBJ2-1 proteins fill in what lies around the CDR3, so the full variable domain reads DTGVSQNPRHKITKRGQNVTFRCDPISEHNRLYWYRQTLGQGPEFLTYFQNEAQLEKSRLLSDRFSAERPKGSFSTLEIQRTEQGDSAMYLCASSELAGGHNEQFFGPGTRLTVL.